One and the same sample provided the 10 T cell receptor beta chains below, sequenced in a study of shared clonotypes between healthy human individuals (dated by TCRdb to the early 2020s). Libraries were prepared through the immunoSEQ multiplex PCR assay. TCRdb took this table from immuneACCESS and kept in-frame rearrangements with V and J called. Such tables lack part of the clones; where checked against another copy, unresolved V genes explain under half of the gap, and the rest is unexplained. The sample contains some 490,000 clones, over 75% of them found a single time. The ten largest make up roughly 13% of the sample. Sequencing input: PBMCs. The receptor set was obtained from a middle-aged woman in good health. Some clones in this sample may be carry-over from other donors' samples.

The chain joins TRBV6-1 to TRBJ2-5; D unclear. V lost 3 bases to trimming and J lost 0 bases, with 5 bases between them. This CDR3 contains 13 residues. Germline assignment: CDR1 MNHNS and CDR2 SASEGT. In DNA, the CDR3 is TGTGCCAGCAGTGATCCAGACCAAGAGACCCAGTACTTC. It codes for CASSDPDQETQYF.

On this clone itself: The germline gene is not matched at one end of the junction; a read error may be the cause. CDR3 protein: CASGLRDRITGAFF. The CDR3 DNA sequence: TGTGCCAGCGGCCTACGGGACAGGATCACTGGAGCTTTCTTT. The rearrangement joins TRBV13 to TRBJ1-1, with 8 bases lining up with TRBD1. The CDR3 covers 14 residues. Germline lookup yields CDR1 PRHDT and CDR2 FYEKMQ (reference sequence). The full variable domain, in which reference TRBV13 and TRBJ1-1 provide the parts outside the CDR3, is AAGVIQSPRHLIKEKRETATLKCYPIPRHDTVYWYQQGPGQDPQFLISFYEKMQSDKGSIPDRFSAQQFSDYHSELNMSSLELGDSALYFCASGLRDRITGAFFGQGTRLTVV.

The gene calls are TRBV30 and TRBJ1-4; 12 bases map to TRBD1. Per germline, CDR1 GTSNPN and CDR2 SVGIG (reference sequence). This CDR3 has 15 amino acids. The junction had 6 bases not matched to a gene; V was cut back by 3 bases and J by 7 bases. The chain's CDR3 is CAWRGGTGGGEKLFF. The CDR3 region has the DNA TGTGCCTGGAGAGGGGGGACAGGGGGCGGTGAAAAACTGTTTTTT. The variable domain in full, with the rest retrieved from reference TRBV30 and TRBJ1-4, is SQTIHQWPATLVQPVGSPLSLECTVEGTSNPNLYWYRQAAGRGLQLLFYSVGIGQISSEVPQNLSASRPQDRQFILSSKKLLLSDSGFYLCAWRGGTGGGEKLFFGSGTQLSVL.

Remarks on this clone: A read error is likely here: a far larger clone is one base away. The rearrangement uses TRBV18 and TRBJ1-4, with 7 bases aligning to TRBD1. The germline CDR1 and CDR2 sequences are KGHSH and LQKENI. The CDR3 is made up of 15 amino acids. CDR3 sequence (DNA): TGTGCCTGCTCACCACAGGGGACTTCAAATGAAAAACTGTTTTTT. Amino acids: CACSPQGTSNEKLFF.

The rearrangement links TRBV5-1 to TRBJ2-5; weak D call: TRBD2 (6 bases). The germline gives CDR1 SGHRS, CDR2 YFSETQ. The CDR3 is 14 amino acids. V dropped 3 bases and J dropped 0 bases, with 9 bases sitting between them. The CDR3 region is CASSYSSDQETQYF. Here the CDR3 DNA reads TGCGCCAGCAGCTACTCTAGCGACCAAGAGACCCAGTACTTC.

The table lists this clone with a few counts. A read error is likely here: a far larger clone is one base away. The chain combines TRBV4-1 with TRBJ1-1, with D possibly TRBD1 on 6 matching bases. Germline CDR1 and CDR2: MGHRA and YSYEKL. Deletions cut 0 bases from V and 5 bases from J, with 13 bases between. This CDR3 has 15 residues. CDR3 region: CASSQEWLRGTEAFF. In nucleotides, the CDR3 is TGCGCCAGCAGCCAAGAATGGCTGAGGGGGACTGAAGCTTTCTTT.

The chain combines TRBV6-5 with TRBJ2-6; no definite D call. CDR1 is MNHEY, CDR2 SVGAGI, per germline. V lost 2 bases and J lost 0, with 5 bases in between. CDR3 length: 15 amino acids. This CDR3 reads CASSYDNSGANVLTF. CDR3 nucleotides: TGTGCCAGCAGTTACGACAACTCTGGGGCCAACGTCCTGACTTTC.

The rearrangement uses TRBV29-1 and TRBJ2-2; D may be TRBD2 (6 bases). This CDR3 spans 14 amino acids. Looked up from germline, CDR1 is SQVTM and CDR2 is ANQGSEA. The V gene lost 7 bases and the J gene lost 1 base, with 13 bases spanning the gap. The CDR3 DNA reads TGCAGCGCTAGGTGGCGGGAGAACACCGGGGAGCTGTTTTTT. The encoded protein is CSARWRENTGELFF.

The rearrangement joins TRBV7-2 to TRBJ2-1, with a tentative D call TRBD1 (6 bases). This CDR3 contains 14 residues. The germline gives CDR1 SGHTA, CDR2 FQGNSA. Trimming cost V 5 bases and J 12 bases, with 20 bases left between them. In nucleotides, the CDR3 is TGTGCCAGCAGCCCAGACACAGGGATCCCTGGGCAGTTCTTC. It encodes CASSPDTGIPGQFF.

This sequence joins TRBV30 and TRBJ2-1; either TRBD1 or TRBD2 may supply D (7 bases each). V was cut by 3 bases and J by 5 bases, with 32 bases left in between. Germline assignment: CDR1 GTSNPN and CDR2 SVGIG (reference sequence). This CDR3 has 20 residues. CDR3: CAWSPGGAGRGSSPNNEQFF. In DNA, the CDR3 is TGTGCCTGGAGCCCAGGGGGGGCGGGGCGCGGGAGTAGTCCCAACAATGAGCAGTTCTTC.